Following are 17 T cell receptor beta chains from one sample sequenced in a study of human T cells and chemical hapten exposure. The sample's time point: pre-sensitization, week 0. Treatment in this sample: therapeutic diphenylcyclopropenone sensitization with weekly scalp DPC. MiXCR was run by TCRdb on the RACE reads, yielding one entry per CDR3 protein. The sample holds more than 300,000 distinct CDR3 sequences, 4.5% to 7% seen once. The material was whole blood, obtained in connection with sensitization to the hapten diphenylcyclopropenone (DPC). The receptors derive from a woman under 30 with alopecia areata. Some clones in this sample may be carry-over from other donors' samples.

This chain links TRBV24-1 with TRBJ1-1; D gene uncertain. Germline V gene lookup returns CDR1 KGHDR and CDR2 SFDVKD. The CDR3 totals 11 residues. V lost 0 bases and J 10 bases, leaving 5 bases between the germline ends. CDR3 protein: CATSDLRGAFF. CDR3 DNA sequence: TGTGCCACCAGTGATTTGAGAGGAGCTTTCTTT.

In this sample, this clonotype turned up many times. This chain links TRBV4-2 with TRBJ1-5, with 10 bases aligning to TRBD1. CDR3 length: 16 amino acids. V lost 0 bases and J lost 10; bases outside the gene matches: 9. Germline lookup yields CDR1 LGHNA and CDR2 YNFKEQ. The CDR3 DNA sequence: TGTGCCAGCAGCCAAGACGGGACAGGGGAGGGTCAACCCCAGCATTTT. Protein sequence: CASSQDGTGEGQPQHF.

With regard to this clonotype: The junction shows a germline mismatch at one end, possibly a read error. The J gene is TRBJ1-1, the V gene TRBV25-1; 7 bases match TRBD1. The CDR3 runs to 15 residues. The germline V gene encodes CDR1 MGHDK and CDR2 SYGVNS. The CDR3 loop is CACSEYRQGGTEAFF. The DNA for the CDR3 is TGTGCCTGCAGTGAATACAGACAGGGAGGCACTGAAGCTTTCTTT. Together with reference TRBV25-1 and TRBJ1-1, the CDR3 gives the full variable domain: EADIYQTPRYLVIGTGKKITLECSQTMGHDKMYWYQQDPGMELHLIHYSYGVNSTEKGDLSSESTVSRIRTEHFPLTLESARPSHTSQYLCACSEYRQGGTEAFFGQGTRLTVV.

This CDR3 is CASSEHNTDTQYF. CDR3 nucleotides: TGTGCCAGCAGCGAACATAACACAGATACGCAGTATTTT. V gene TRBV7-2 combines with J gene TRBJ2-3; unclear D gene. CDR3 length: 13 amino acids. The V gene lost 5 bases and the J gene lost 2 bases, with 8 bases spanning the gap. Germline V gene lookup returns CDR1 SGHTA and CDR2 FQGNSA. Full variable domain (rest looked up from reference TRBV7-2 and TRBJ2-3): GAGVSQSPSNKVTEKGKDVELRCDPISGHTALYWYRQSLGQGLEFLIYFQGNSAPDKSGLPSDRFSAERTGGSVSTLTIQRTQQEDSAVYLCASSEHNTDTQYFGPGTRLTVL.

CDR3 sequence: CASSPAPTANTEAFF. For the CDR3, the DNA is TGTGCCAGCAGCCCTGCACCCACAGCTAACACTGAAGCTTTCTTT. The J gene is TRBJ1-1, the V gene TRBV9; D call uncertain. Trimming stripped 4 bases from V and 2 bases from J, with 15 bases between. Germline values: CDR1 SGDLS, CDR2 YYNGEE. The CDR3 spans 15 residues.

This clonotype was recorded at least ten times. The CDR3 nucleotides read TGTGCCAGCAGCCCGGGTTGGCGGGGGAGCACAGATACGCAGTATTTT. Translation: CASSPGWRGSTDTQYF. The chain couples TRBV6-2 or TRBV6-3 to TRBJ2-3; 7 bases fit TRBD2. This CDR3 spans 16 amino acids. Germline trimming cut 6 bases from V and 0 bases from J; bases unmatched to any gene: 9. Germline V gives CDR1 MNHEY, CDR2 SVGEGT.

The chain carries TRBV12-3 or TRBV12-4 and TRBJ2-7, with D perhaps TRBD1 (5 bases). Trimming stripped 8 bases from V and 6 bases from J, with 20 bases between. This CDR3 is built from 14 residues. This chain's CDR3 is CASGYSRQTPEQYF. As DNA, the CDR3 is TGTGCCAGCGGGTACTCAAGACAGACCCCCGAGCAGTACTTC.

This chain joins TRBV6-2 or TRBV6-3 and TRBJ1-1; a possible D gene is TRBD1 (5 bases). Germline V lookup: CDR1 MNHEY, CDR2 SVGEGT. V was trimmed by 7 bases and J by 3 bases, leaving 21 bases between them. CDR3 length: 16 residues. The CDR3 nucleotides read TGTGCCAGCACCTTAATACTCGGGGGACTGGACACTGAAGCTTTCTTT. Amino acids: CASTLILGGLDTEAFF.

This clonotype was seen a handful of times. This rearrangement joins TRBV6-2 or TRBV6-3 to TRBJ1-5, with D tentatively TRBD1 (5 bases). The CDR3 runs 14 residues. V was trimmed by 4 bases and J by 5 bases, leaving 12 bases between them. Germline CDR1 MNHEY, CDR2 SVGEGT. For the CDR3, the DNA is TGTGCCAGCAGTTTTGCAGGGCTCCATCAGCCCCAGCATTTT. Amino acids: CASSFAGLHQPQHF.

At least ten counts were recorded for this clonotype. The V and J genes are TRBV20-1 and TRBJ1-4; possible D gene TRBD1, 5 bases. The CDR3 sequence is 13 residues long. The germline V and J ends were trimmed by 0 bases and 7 bases, with 9 bases remaining between them. Germline CDR1 DFQATT, CDR2 SNEGSKA (reference sequence). The CDR3 spells CSARDRVVEKLFF. For the CDR3, the DNA is TGCAGTGCTAGAGACAGGGTTGTTGAAAAACTGTTTTTT.

The rearrangement uses TRBV20-1 and TRBJ2-4; D is uncertain. There are 14 residues in the CDR3. Germline V gene lookup returns CDR1 DFQATT and CDR2 SNEGSKA (reference sequence). Trimming took 3 bases from V and 0 from J, leaving 9 bases between them. The CDR3 region has the DNA TGCAGTGCTAGGAAGGCGTTAGCCAAAAACATTCAGTACTTC. Residues: CSARKALAKNIQYF.

This clonotype was recorded at least ten times. DNA of the CDR3: TGCAGTGCTTCCATCAGCCGCGAGACTTTCTTT. It codes for CSASISRETFF. The rearrangement uses TRBV20-1 and TRBJ1-1; D is undetermined. Trimming stripped 5 bases from V and 12 bases from J, with 16 bases between. CDR3 size: 11 residues. Per the germline V gene, CDR1 is DFQATT and CDR2 is SNEGSKA (reference sequence).

There are a few counts of this clonotype. The chain employs TRBV7-9 and TRBJ2-2; D unclear. The germline gives CDR1 SEHNR, CDR2 FQNEAQ (reference sequence). V was trimmed by 5 bases and J by 6 bases, leaving 7 bases between them. The CDR3 runs to 12 residues. The CDR3 nucleotides are TGTGCCAGCAGCCGGTACTCCGGGGAGCTGTTTTTT. Its translation: CASSRYSGELFF.

This clonotype has at least ten counts. The chain employs TRBV12-3 or TRBV12-4 and TRBJ1-1; no reliable D call. The length of the CDR3 is 14 residues. V was clipped by 5 bases and J by 3 bases, with 13 bases between them. The CDR3 region is CASSPSGGDTEAFF. CDR3 DNA: TGTGCCAGCAGTCCCTCAGGAGGCGACACTGAAGCTTTCTTT.

This clonotype was observed a few times. Here the CDR3 reads CASGSEMNTEAFF. In DNA, the CDR3 is TGTGCTAGTGGCAGCGAAATGAACACTGAAGCTTTCTTT. The chain has TRBV12-5 and TRBJ1-1; D remains ambiguous. In germline, CDR1 is LGHNT, CDR2 FRNRAP. Deletions cut 6 bases from V and 0 bases from J, with 8 bases between. This CDR3 has 13 amino acids. The full variable domain, with the rest looked up from reference TRBV12-5 and TRBJ1-1, is DARVTQTPRHKVTEMGQEVTMRCQPILGHNTVFWYRQTMMQGLELLAYFRNRAPLDDSGMPKDRFSAEMPDATLATLKIQPSEPRDSAVYFCASGSEMNTEAFFGQGTRLTVV.

The sample holds many counts of this clonotype. The V call is TRBV20-1, the J call TRBJ2-1; a possible D gene is TRBD2 (7 bases). Germline-derived CDR1 and CDR2 are DFQATT and SNEGSKA (reference sequence). V lost 3 bases to trimming and J lost 0 bases, with 18 bases between them. This CDR3 region has 17 residues. The CDR3 region has the DNA TGCAGTGCTAGTCCTTGGGGGGGCCGTAGCTCCTACAATGAGCAGTTCTTC. Amino acid sequence: CSASPWGGRSSYNEQFF.

This clonotype has only a few counts. The chain combines TRBV12-3 or TRBV12-4 with TRBJ2-5, with 9 bases lining up with TRBD1. The length of the CDR3 is 13 residues. V gave up 6 bases and J gave up 4 bases; unmatched junction bases: 3. The CDR3 spells CASRQTGGETQYF. The CDR3 DNA sequence: TGTGCCAGCAGACAGACAGGGGGAGAGACCCAGTACTTC.